This TCR beta chain was observed in a study of siplizumab effects on memory and regulatory T cells. Study-wide points: Just a small share of alloreactive clones was traced back to unstimulated subsets. Naive T cells seemed more diverse than memory cells and seemed major alloresponse contributors.

The sample holds a few counts of this clone. No antigen is known for it. In the mixed lymphocyte reaction, cells were cocultured for 5 to 7 days at 37°C. From germline, CDR1 is MNHEY and CDR2 SMNVEV (reference sequence). Trimming removed 2 bases at V and 2 bases at J, with 6 bases between. The CDR3 extends over 13 amino acids. The assay was immunoSEQ multiplex PCR, and TCRdb's table has in-frame clones only and misses some. The sample holds more than 13,000 clones, less than 55% seen once. This TCR was recovered from a human donor in good health; the cells came from an allogeneic mixed lymphocyte reaction. Some clones in this sample may be carry-over from other donors' samples. The V gene is TRBV27, the J gene TRBJ2-5; D unclear. Specimen: CFSE-low (dividing) CD4+ T cells sorted from an allogeneic mixed lymphocyte reaction. The CDR3 coding sequence is TGTGCCAGCAGTTTAAGTGGACAAGAGACCCAGTACTTC. Its protein product is CASSLSGQETQYF.